Below are 10 T cell receptor beta chains sequenced from a single sample in a study of blood T cell repertoires in COVID-19. Sequencing used immunoSEQ multiplex PCR; TCRdb keeps in-frame clones, though not all of them. Counted here are 70,000 to 95,000 clones, almost 85% occurring once; the ten biggest clones make up less than 25%. Sequencing used peripheral blood. The receptor source for this set is a human donor in a cohort sampled during active COVID-19.

The chain links TRBV19 to TRBJ1-3, with TRBD1 as a possible D gene (5 bases). The germline gives CDR1 LNHDA, CDR2 SQIVND (reference sequence). V lost 6 bases and J lost 0, with 15 bases in between. This CDR3 spans 16 amino acids. The CDR3 is CASSDRQNLSGNTIYF. The DNA for the CDR3 is TGTGCCAGTAGCGATAGACAGAACCTCTCTGGAAACACCATATATTTT.

This chain joins TRBV7-3 and TRBJ2-6, with TRBD1 identical over 11 bases. J gave up 4 bases and V 5 bases, and 4 bases lay outside the gene matches. The CDR3 consists of 16 residues. Per germline, CDR1 SGHTA and CDR2 FQGTGA. CDR3 sequence reads: CASSPDRGLGANVLTF. As DNA, the CDR3 is TGTGCCAGCAGCCCGGACAGGGGGCTCGGGGCCAACGTCCTGACTTTC.

The chain is built from TRBV9 and TRBJ2-3; 14 nucleotides line up with TRBD2. The CDR3 totals 20 residues. The germline V gene has CDR1 SGDLS and CDR2 YYNGEE. The V segment lost 0 bases and the J segment 1 base; nucleotides outside the gene matches: 10. CDR3 nucleotides: TGTGCCAGCAGCGTAGAGAGACTAGCGGGGGGGTATGCGGGCACAGATACGCAGTATTTT. It translates to CASSVERLAGGYAGTDTQYF.

The V and J genes are TRBV6-5 and TRBJ2-7; TRBD1 might be the D (6 bases). V was shortened by 8 bases and J by 3 bases, with 20 bases between the two germline ends. CDR3 size: 15 residues. The V gene's germline CDR1 is MNHEY and CDR2 SVGAGI. CDR3 DNA: TGTGCCAGCTCGAAGGGGGACACGAGCCTCTACGAGCAGTACTTC. This gives the protein CASSKGDTSLYEQYF.

This clone was detected once. The rearrangement joins TRBV18 to TRBJ2-5; 7 bases fit TRBD1. The CDR3 loop spans 14 amino acids. Germline CDR1 KGHSH, CDR2 LQKENI. Germline trimming cut 5 bases from V and 9 bases from J; bases unmatched to any gene: 12. Written as DNA, the CDR3 is TGTGCCAGCTCATTTGACCGACAGGGAAGGGCCCAGTACTTC. Translating it yields CASSFDRQGRAQYF.

The V gene is TRBV4-1, the J gene TRBJ2-6; unclear D gene. In germline, CDR1 is MGHRA, CDR2 YSYEKL. V lost 0 bases and J lost 1, with 7 bases in between. The CDR3 is 16 amino acids. In DNA, the CDR3 is TGCGCCAGCAGCCAAGATTACGGGTCTGGGGCCAACGTCCTGACTTTC. Protein: CASSQDYGSGANVLTF.

This clone was seen only a few times. V and J are TRBV18 and TRBJ1-5, with 10 bases aligning to TRBD1. This CDR3 spans 17 amino acids. Germline trimming cut 4 bases from V and 7 bases from J; bases unmatched to any gene: 13. Germline loops: CDR1 KGHSH, CDR2 LQKENI. The CDR3 region is CASSQNPGTGEGQPQHF. CDR3 coding DNA: TGTGCCAGCTCACAAAATCCCGGGACAGGGGAGGGGCAGCCCCAGCATTTT.

This clone was seen just once. The chain carries TRBV2 and TRBJ1-2, with D tentatively TRBD1 (5 bases). Germline V gene sequence: CDR1 SNHLY, CDR2 FYNNEI. Trimming took off 5 bases at V and 7 bases at J, with 14 bases between the two ends. The CDR3 has 13 residues. CDR3: CASSPNGGGGYTF. For the CDR3, the DNA is TGTGCCAGCAGTCCGAATGGGGGGGGTGGCTACACCTTC.

The chain has TRBV9 and TRBJ2-3, with 10 nucleotides matching TRBD2. This CDR3 is 14 amino acids long. Germline values: CDR1 SGDLS, CDR2 YYNGEE. With 2 bases clipped from V and 6 bases from J, the junction kept 3 bases outside the gene matches. CDR3 protein: CASSVKRGGDTQYF. CDR3 DNA: TGTGCCAGCAGCGTCAAGCGGGGGGGGGATACGCAGTATTTT.

The rearrangement uses TRBV5-1 and TRBJ1-6, with 9 bases fitting TRBD1. The germline V gene has CDR1 SGHRS and CDR2 YFSETQ. The CDR3 covers 13 residues. Germline trimming cut 7 bases from V and 5 bases from J; bases unmatched to any gene: 1. The CDR3 DNA follows: TGCGCCAGCCGGACAGGGGATAATTCACCCCTCCACTTT. Residues: CASRTGDNSPLHF.